This T cell receptor beta chain was recorded in a study of neurological immune-mediated disorders. In this sample, this clonotype turned up a few times. Its antigen is not known. MiXCR was run by TCRdb on the 5' RACE reads, yielding one entry per CDR3 protein. The sample has roughly 15,000 distinct CDR3 sequences; 13% are singletons. The sorted libraries were prepared using approximately 900,000 CD4+ or CD8+ T cells that had themselves been sorted. General study points: The level of TCR clonal expansion was highest in patients with HTLV-1-associated myelopathy and lowest in multiple sclerosis, where it fell below the level seen in healthy controls.

This TCR was sampled from a female donor with HTLV-1-associated myelopathy (HAM/TSP). The specimen was CD8+ T cells from blood.

Here the CDR3 reads CASSPGTGRSSYEQYF. DNA for the CDR3: TGTGCCAGCAGCCCGGGGACAGGGAGAAGCTCCTACGAGCAGTACTTC. This chain joins TRBV7-6 and TRBJ2-7, with 9 bases aligning to TRBD1. V lost 5 bases, J lost 0 bases, and 8 bases stayed unmatched. The CDR3 covers 16 residues. Germline lookup yields CDR1 SGHVS and CDR2 FNYEAQ. Drawing the rest from reference TRBV7-6 and TRBJ2-7, the complete variable domain is GAGVSQSPRYKVTKRGQDVALRCDPISGHVSLYWYRQALGQGPEFLTYFNYEAQQDKSGLPNDRFSAERPEGSISTLTIQRTEQRDSAMYRCASSPGTGRSSYEQYFGPGTRLTVT.